Listed here are 11 T cell receptor beta chains from one sample, sequenced in a study of CXCR3-negative and CXCR3-positive naive CD8 T cells. Findings of the study overall: CXCR3-negative naive cells had less hydrophobic TRB CDR3s than did CXCR3-positive naive cells.

Each TRB cDNA library was prepared by 5' RACE (with UMI labels). TCRdb reprocessed the 5' RACE reads and reports one entry per CDR3 protein, with no DNA. The table for this sample gives roughly 99,000 distinct CDR3 sequences. No antigen has been assigned to these receptors. Specimen: naive CXCR3+ CD8+ T cells from blood. Subset specified: CD45RO-CCR7+CD27+CD95- naive CD8+ T cells expressing CXCR3 (TNR3+). The receptor source for this set is a human donor in good health. Some clones in this sample may be carry-over from other donors' samples.

CDR3 amino acids: CASSDGTGGGEQYF. The chain combines TRBV7-9 with TRBJ2-7; lacking DNA, the TRBD1 call made by TCRdb goes unchecked. Germline values: CDR1 SEHNR, CDR2 FQNEAQ (reference sequence). The CDR3 has 14 amino acids.

CDR3 in amino acids: CASSYNTGLNIQYF. The chain recombines TRBV27 with TRBJ2-4; TCRdb outputs TRBD1, but without DNA this stays unchecked. Germline assignment: CDR1 MNHEY and CDR2 SMNVEV (reference sequence). This CDR3 is 14 amino acids long.

This chain uses TRBV7-6 with TRBJ1-5; lacking DNA, the TRBD1 call made by TCRdb goes unchecked. Germline loops: CDR1 SGHVS, CDR2 FNYEAQ. CDR3 size: 12 residues. This chain's CDR3 is CAGPMAGTTQHF.

The rearrangement joins TRBV5-6 to TRBJ2-1; TCRdb gives TRBD1 as the D gene, but with no DNA this cannot be confirmed. The CDR3 length is 13 residues. The germline CDR1 and CDR2 sequences are SGHDT and YYEEEE. This chain's CDR3 is CASSLGQGHEQFF.

The chain joins TRBV7-9 to TRBJ2-1; TCRdb returns TRBD2, unconfirmable since there is no DNA. Germline V gene data show CDR1 as SEHNR and CDR2 as FQNEAQ (reference sequence). The CDR3 runs 13 residues. Here the CDR3 reads CASSSGGSNEQFF.

The CDR3 loop is CASSPRPYEQYF. The chain uses TRBV12-3 or TRBV12-4 and TRBJ2-7. This CDR3 is 12 amino acids long.

This chain uses TRBV29-1 with TRBJ2-7; absent DNA, TCRdb's TRBD1 call cannot be checked. Looked up from germline, CDR1 is SQVTM and CDR2 is ANQGSEA. The CDR3 covers 12 residues. CDR3 region: CSVESPVNEQYF.

V and J are TRBV3-1 and TRBJ2-4. Germline assignment: CDR1 LGHDT and CDR2 YNNKEL (reference sequence). This CDR3 comprises 17 residues. CDR3 protein: CASSHRLTREPENIQYF.

The chain uses TRBV4-3 and TRBJ2-3; TCRdb calls TRBD2, which cannot be checked without DNA. Germline CDR1 LGHNA, CDR2 YSLEER. The CDR3 length is 17 residues. CDR3 loop: CASSQDPSSGAKDTQYF.

The gene calls are TRBV13 and TRBJ2-1. The CDR3 has 15 amino acids. CDR1 is PRHDT and CDR2 is FYEKMQ in the germline V gene (reference sequence). The CDR3 sequence: CASSVPDSSYNEQFF. The full variable domain, in which reference TRBV13 and TRBJ2-1 provide the parts outside the CDR3, is AAGVIQSPRHLIKEKRETATLKCYPIPRHDTVYWYQQGPGQDPQFLISFYEKMQSDKGSIPDRFSAQQFSDYHSELNMSSLELGDSALYFCASSVPDSSYNEQFFGPGTRLTVL.

The chain has TRBV4-3 and TRBJ2-7; TCRdb calls TRBD1, which cannot be checked without DNA. CDR1 is LGHNA, CDR2 YSLEER, per germline. The CDR3 is made up of 16 amino acids. This CDR3 reads CASSQDYGTASYEQYF.